This entry is about one T cell receptor (beta chain). Two negative PCRs, clearance, or symptom resolution characterized the recovered Cohort 3 donors. Here immunoSEQ multiplex PCR was the method, and the copy in TCRdb shows in-frame clones only, minus some. This table has about 190,000 clones, about four fifths appearing once. The sample belongs to a study of blood T cell repertoires in COVID-19. The CDR3 has 18 residues. From germline, CDR1 is MDHEN and CDR2 SYDVKM. V gave up 7 bases and J gave up 2 bases; unmatched junction bases: 15. Sequenced: PBMCs or T cells enriched from blood (not recorded which). The receptor was derived from a woman younger than 45 who had recovered from COVID-19. The chain links TRBV28 to TRBJ2-1; 9 bases match TRBD2. CDR3 loop: CASTNSGSFVSAYNEQFF. Written as DNA, the CDR3 is TGTGCCAGCACAAATAGCGGGAGCTTCGTTTCGGCCTACAATGAGCAGTTCTTC.